The 15 T cell receptor beta chains below all came from one sample that was sequenced in a study of monozygotic twins with inflammatory bowel disease. With the 5' RACE reads reprocessed, TCRdb shows one record per CDR3 protein and no DNA. This table lists around 200,000 distinct CDR3 sequences. Sequenced sample: blood. These TCRs come from a human donor with ulcerative colitis or Crohn's disease, or a healthy co-twin of an affected twin (not recorded which).

CDR3 amino acids: CASSRGQSFYEQYF. This chain links TRBV5-1 with TRBJ2-7. Per the germline V gene, CDR1 is SGHRS and CDR2 is YFSETQ. The CDR3 is made up of 14 amino acids. Variable domain in full (rest from reference TRBV5-1 and TRBJ2-7): KAGVTQTPRYLIKTRGQQVTLSCSPISGHRSVSWYQQTPGQGLQFLFEYFSETQRNKGNFPGRFSGRQFSNSRSEMNVSTLELGDSALYLCASSRGQSFYEQYFGPGTRLTVT.

V usage is TRBV6-5 and J usage is TRBJ2-5; TCRdb picks TRBD2, but there is no DNA to check that call. This CDR3 is 14 amino acids long. Germline lookup yields CDR1 MNHEY and CDR2 SVGAGI. The CDR3 sequence is CASSSLGVRETQYF.

The chain joins TRBV20-1 to TRBJ2-6; the D call of TRBD1 rests on TCRdb alone, since no DNA is present to check it. This CDR3 has 18 residues. CDR1 is DFQATT, CDR2 SNEGSKA, per germline (reference sequence). CDR3 region: CSARDEGQGAGGANVLTF.

V is TRBV19 and J is TRBJ1-5; lacking DNA, the TRBD1 call made by TCRdb goes unchecked. The CDR3 runs to 14 residues. The germline gives CDR1 LNHDA, CDR2 SQIVND (reference sequence). The CDR3 sequence is CASSRTGGGQPQHF. Looking up the rest from reference TRBV19 and TRBJ1-5 gives the full variable domain: DGGITQSPKYLFRKEGQNVTLSCEQNLNHDAMYWYRQDPGQGLRLIYYSQIVNDFQKGDIAEGYSVSREKKESFPLTVTSAQKNPTAFYLCASSRTGGGQPQHFGDGTRLSIL.

The CDR3 reads CAIRVGGIGTSGYTF. The gene calls are TRBV10-3 and TRBJ1-2; without DNA, the TCRdb call of TRBD1 cannot be checked. This CDR3 comprises 15 residues. Germline V CDR1 and CDR2: ENHRY, SYGVKD.

CDR3 protein: CSARLAVSYNEQFF. The chain carries TRBV20-1 and TRBJ2-1; TCRdb designates TRBD2, a call that cannot be tested without DNA. This CDR3 region has 14 residues. Per germline, CDR1 DFQATT and CDR2 SNEGSKA (reference sequence).

V is TRBV7-2 and J is TRBJ2-7. This CDR3 has 13 amino acids. The germline V gene has CDR1 SGHTA and CDR2 FQGNSA. CDR3 loop: CASSRDGLYEQYF.

The chain carries TRBV20-1 and TRBJ2-1; the D gene TCRdb calls, TRBD1, cannot be checked with no DNA. This CDR3 is built from 13 residues. Germline CDR1 reads DFQATT; CDR2 reads SNEGSKA (reference sequence). This CDR3 reads CSLGRTGVYGQFF.

The rearrangement joins TRBV9 to TRBJ2-1; TCRdb's D call of TRBD1 is untestable without DNA. CDR3 length: 15 amino acids. Germline V lookup: CDR1 SGDLS, CDR2 YYNGEE. CDR3: CASSYVGTEYNEQFF.

CDR3 sequence reads: CASSSDTNNTEAFF. This chain connects TRBV13 to TRBJ1-1. The germline CDR1 and CDR2 sequences are PRHDT and FYEKMQ (reference sequence). The CDR3 sequence is 14 residues long.

The chain uses TRBV5-1 and TRBJ2-5. This CDR3 region has 14 residues. Germline CDR1 is SGHRS and CDR2 is YFSETQ. The CDR3: CASSSLGSGETQYF.

The CDR3 protein is CASSPGAGITDTQYF. The V and J genes are TRBV18 and TRBJ2-3; TCRdb picks TRBD1, but there is no DNA to check that call. The CDR3 is 15 residues long. In germline, CDR1 is KGHSH, CDR2 LQKENI.

The chain combines TRBV5-1 with TRBJ2-1; TCRdb reports TRBD2, a call that lacks DNA to check it against. CDR1 and CDR2 from the germline V gene are SGHRS and YFSETQ. The CDR3 is made up of 14 amino acids. The CDR3 loop reads CASSLAGVYNEQFF. The entire variable domain, with the rest obtained from reference TRBV5-1 and TRBJ2-1, is as follows: KAGVTQTPRYLIKTRGQQVTLSCSPISGHRSVSWYQQTPGQGLQFLFEYFSETQRNKGNFPGRFSGRQFSNSRSEMNVSTLELGDSALYLCASSLAGVYNEQFFGPGTRLTVL.

V usage is TRBV6-1 and J usage is TRBJ2-3; there is no DNA to check the TCRdb D call of TRBD1. The CDR3 loop spans 19 amino acids. The germline gives CDR1 MNHNS, CDR2 SASEGT. The CDR3 protein is CASRSQTFDVRDPGHTQYF.

V usage is TRBV4-1 and J usage is TRBJ1-2; TCRdb's D gene call, TRBD1, goes unchecked for lack of DNA. This CDR3 spans 15 amino acids. Germline loops: CDR1 MGHRA, CDR2 YSYEKL. The CDR3 is CASSPEAGTSYGYTF.